The clone carrying this TCR beta chain was picked up many times. At one of its ends the junction is not consistent with the germline gene, which may arise from a read error. This sample stems from a study of spatial heterogeneity in lung cancer. Overall study: Detection consistently captured more beta-chain sequences than alpha-chain sequences.

The CDR3 has 9 residues. From germline, CDR1 is SQVTM and CDR2 ANQGSEA. Time point noted: sample taken at primary tumor resection. Researchers sequenced whole RNA taken from tumor, nontumor lung or frozen PBMC without sorting. One entry per CDR3 protein results from TCRdb running MiXCR on the 5' RACE reads. The sample includes tens of thousands of distinct CDR3 sequences, around 15% of them seen just once. This receptor was taken from a male donor with early-stage non-small cell lung cancer. The chain joins TRBV29-1 to TRBJ2-3; D ambiguous. The starting material was PBMCs, obtained at surgery. Here the CDR3 DNA reads TGCAGCGCTGAAGATACGCAGTATTTT. Protein product: CSAEDTQYF.